One and the same sample provided the 18 T cell receptor beta chains below, sequenced in a study of CD8 T cells in ankylosing spondylitis. TCRdb called the 5' RACE reads again in MiXCR, with one record for every CDR3 protein. Of under 300,000 distinct CDR3 sequences listed, about 10% are singletons. The material sequenced was blood, either unsorted or a sorted T cell fraction (not recorded which). These receptors came from a male donor with ankylosing spondylitis or in good health (not recorded which).

This clonotype has a handful of counts. The V gene is TRBV7-9, the J gene TRBJ2-3; D uncertain. The V and J ends lost 2 bases and 0 bases respectively, with 6 bases between them. Germline CDR1 SEHNR, CDR2 FQNEAQ (reference sequence). The CDR3 has 14 amino acids. The CDR3 DNA reads as TGTGCCAGCAGCTTACCCCGGAGCACAGATACGCAGTATTTT. This sequence encodes CASSLPRSTDTQYF.

This clonotype was recorded at least ten times. The gene calls are TRBV5-1 and TRBJ2-5; D is ambiguous. The germline V gene encodes CDR1 SGHRS and CDR2 YFSETQ. The CDR3 spans 12 residues. Trimming took 3 bases from V and 8 from J, leaving 11 bases between them. CDR3 coding DNA: TGCGCCAGCAGCTCGTCCAAGGGTACCCAGTACTTC. Translated: CASSSSKGTQYF.

In its sample, this clonotype was seen a few times. This chain joins TRBV30 and TRBJ2-3; no clear D. The V end lost 5 bases, the J end lost 1 base, and 10 bases lay between the germline ends. The CDR3 covers 13 residues. The V gene's germline CDR1 is GTSNPN and CDR2 SVGIG (reference sequence). CDR3 sequence (DNA): TGTGCCTGGGATAAGGTCCGCACAGATACGCAGTATTTT. Translated: CAWDKVRTDTQYF.

This clonotype has just a few counts. J is TRBJ2-1 and V is TRBV11-2; D is unclear. Germline V gene lookup returns CDR1 SGHAT and CDR2 FQNNGV. CDR3 length equals 15 residues. V lost 3 bases to trimming and J lost 1 base, with 10 bases between them. The DNA of the CDR3 is TGTGCCAGCAGCTTTGAGGCAGCTTCCTACAATGAGCAGTTCTTC. It yields the protein CASSFEAASYNEQFF.

In this sample, this clonotype turned up a few times. The chain couples TRBV11-1 to TRBJ2-1; possibly TRBD2 for D (5 bases). This CDR3 comprises 14 residues. V shed 1 base and J shed 6 bases, with 10 bases lying between them. Looked up from germline, CDR1 is SGHAT and CDR2 is FQDESV (reference sequence). CDR3 loop: CASSLVRGSNEQFF. The CDR3 DNA reads TGTGCCAGCAGCTTAGTCCGAGGGTCCAATGAGCAGTTCTTC.

This clonotype was detected ten times or more. The chain uses TRBV12-3 or TRBV12-4 and TRBJ2-5; D unclear. V lost 7 bases and J 7 bases, leaving 10 bases between the germline ends. The CDR3 has 11 residues. In DNA, the CDR3 is TGTGCCAGCACCATCATAGGGACCCAGTACTTC. Its translation is CASTIIGTQYF.

In this sample, this clonotype turned up a few times. The CDR3, as DNA: TGTGCCAGCAGCCGGACTAGCGGGGGGCCGGTGAAAGATACGCAGTATTTT. Amino acids: CASSRTSGGPVKDTQYF. This chain connects TRBV6-1 to TRBJ2-3; 14 bases line up with TRBD2. In germline, CDR1 is MNHNS, CDR2 SASEGT. CDR3 size: 17 residues. With V trimmed by 6 bases and J by 5 bases, 10 bases remained unmatched.

A few counts support this clonotype. The chain uses TRBV28 and TRBJ2-1; a weak D match, TRBD1 (6 bases). The V gene lost 6 bases and the J gene lost 7 bases, with 25 bases spanning the gap. The germline CDR1 and CDR2 sequences are MDHEN and SYDVKM. The CDR3 is 17 residues long. The CDR3 DNA reads as TGTGCCAGCAGATCAGTAACCGGCCTGGGGGCTGGAAATGAGCAGTTCTTC. Protein: CASRSVTGLGAGNEQFF.

This clonotype was counted at least ten times. J is TRBJ1-1 and V is TRBV27; 7 bases map to TRBD1. The CDR3 contains 14 residues. Germline V lookup: CDR1 MNHEY, CDR2 SMNVEV (reference sequence). Trimming took 5 bases from V and 0 from J; bases not matched to a gene: 3. CDR3 amino acids: CASSPGQLNTEAFF. The CDR3 DNA reads as TGTGCCAGCAGTCCGGGACAGCTGAACACTGAAGCTTTCTTT.

This clonotype was seen many times. V gene TRBV18 combines with J gene TRBJ1-1, with 8 bases aligning to TRBD1. The CDR3 extends over 19 amino acids. Germline assignment: CDR1 KGHSH and CDR2 LQKENI. Germline trimming cut 5 bases from V and 6 bases from J; bases unmatched to any gene: 23. The CDR3 DNA is TGTGCCAGCTCATATAGTTGGTCAGGGGGCGCATTATTGGAATCTGAAGCTTTCTTT. It encodes CASSYSWSGGALLESEAFF.

This clonotype was counted many times. The chain couples TRBV5-1 to TRBJ1-2; D perhaps matches TRBD1 (6 bases). Germline-derived CDR1 and CDR2 are SGHRS and YFSETQ. The CDR3 sequence is 12 residues long. The V end was cut by 5 bases, the J end by 8 bases, with 13 bases between. CDR3 protein: CASRIQGTGYTF. CDR3 bases: TGCGCCAGCAGGATACAGGGAACGGGCTACACCTTC.

This clonotype has at least ten counts. The chain employs TRBV5-8 and TRBJ2-5; D not resolved. Trimming cost V 3 bases and J 2 bases, with 17 bases left between them. This CDR3 comprises 16 residues. The V gene's germline CDR1 is SGHTS and CDR2 YDEGEE. CDR3: CASSWGRVLLQETQYF. As DNA, the CDR3 is TGTGCCAGCAGCTGGGGTCGGGTACTTTTACAAGAGACCCAGTACTTC.

This clonotype has more than one count but fewer than ten. J is TRBJ2-2 and V is TRBV4-2, with 9 bases matching TRBD1. The CDR3 loop spans 14 amino acids. Germline V lookup: CDR1 LGHNA, CDR2 YNFKEQ. Losses at the gene ends were 4 bases for V and 7 bases for J; bases not matched to a gene: 4. The CDR3 DNA reads TGTGCCAGCAGCCGGGACAGGGTAGTCGGGGAGCTGTTTTTT. This gives the protein CASSRDRVVGELFF.

This clonotype has a count of ten or more. The V call is TRBV20-1, the J call TRBJ1-6, with D possibly being TRBD1 (6 bases). CDR1 and CDR2 (germline): DFQATT, SNEGSKA (reference sequence). The length of the CDR3 is 14 residues. V shed 7 bases and J shed 2 bases, with 12 bases lying between them. CDR3 DNA sequence: TGCAGTGTTCAGGGGATCGCCTATAATTCACCCCTCCACTTT. Amino acids: CSVQGIAYNSPLHF.

The V and J genes are TRBV7-9 and TRBJ1-4; a possible D gene is TRBD1 (6 bases). Between the trimmed V and J ends, which lost 4 bases and 8 bases, there was a span of 17 bases. Germline lookup yields CDR1 SEHNR and CDR2 FQNEAQ (reference sequence). This CDR3 has 15 amino acids. The DNA for the CDR3 is TGTGCCAGCAGCTCGAGGGGGGTGTTGGACGAAAAACTGTTTTTT. As protein: CASSSRGVLDEKLFF.

This clonotype was detected only a few times. The J gene is TRBJ1-1, the V gene TRBV10-3; tentative D call: TRBD1 (6 bases). The V end was cut by 10 bases, the J end by 9 bases, with 21 bases between. Germline-derived CDR1 and CDR2 are ENHRY and SYGVKD. This CDR3 contains 13 residues. CDR3 region: CATHPRGAAKAFF. The DNA of the CDR3 is TGTGCCACACACCCCCGGGGGGCAGCGAAAGCTTTCTTT.

This clonotype was detected ten times or more. The V and J genes are TRBV5-1 and TRBJ2-1, with 10 bases fitting TRBD1. The length of the CDR3 is 17 residues. Unmatched junction bases numbered 14, after V lost 4 bases and J lost 7 bases. CDR1 is SGHRS, CDR2 YFSETQ, per germline. CDR3: CASSGDRGLYNWNEQFF. DNA for the CDR3: TGCGCCAGCAGCGGGGACAGGGGCCTTTACAATTGGAATGAGCAGTTCTTC. The full variable domain, with the rest looked up from reference TRBV5-1 and TRBJ2-1, is KAGVTQTPRYLIKTRGQQVTLSCSPISGHRSVSWYQQTPGQGLQFLFEYFSETQRNKGNFPGRFSGRQFSNSRSEMNVSTLELGDSALYLCASSGDRGLYNWNEQFFGPGTRLTVL.

This clonotype was observed many times. The genes are TRBV3-1 and TRBJ2-7; the D gene is possibly TRBD1 (6 bases). The germline gives CDR1 LGHDT, CDR2 YNNKEL (reference sequence). CDR3 length: 14 amino acids. The V and J ends lost 6 bases and 3 bases respectively, with 15 bases between them. CDR3 coding DNA: TGTGCCAGCAGTCCAGGGGATTTAGTCTACGAGCAGTACTTC. Protein sequence: CASSPGDLVYEQYF.